What follows are 24 T cell receptor beta chains derived from one specimen sequenced in a study of long-term antiretroviral therapy in people with HIV. Survey-level immunoSEQ v3.0 assays were run. Here immunoSEQ multiplex PCR was the method, and the copy in TCRdb shows in-frame clones only, minus some. The data show some 22,000 clones, around 80% seen once. Sequencing used unsorted PBMCs, obtained 4.1 years after starting antiretroviral therapy. These receptors were collected from a woman between 40 and 55 years old with HIV.

The chain has TRBV5-4 and TRBJ1-1; D is possibly TRBD1 (6 bases). The V and J ends lost 4 bases and 1 base respectively, with 17 bases between them. Germline-derived CDR1 and CDR2 are SGHNT and YYREEE (reference sequence). The CDR3 loop spans 16 amino acids. The CDR3 region has the DNA TGTGCCAGCAGCCAAGGGGGGAGGGGTAAGAACACTGAAGCTTTCTTT. Protein sequence: CASSQGGRGKNTEAFF.

This clone was detected a few times. The junction and the germline gene differ at one end; a read error may be behind it. J is TRBJ2-2 and V is TRBV5-5, with 12 bases matching TRBD2. This CDR3 spans 17 amino acids. Germline CDR1 and CDR2: SGHKS and YYEKEE (reference sequence). The CDR3 sequence: CASSLLAGGKNIGELFF. CDR3 nucleotide sequence: TGTGCCAGCAGCTTGCTAGCGGGGGGGAAAAACATCGGGGAGCTGTTTTTT.

This sequence joins TRBV10-3 and TRBJ2-1; 11 nucleotides align to TRBD2. CDR3 length: 15 residues. J gave up 2 bases and V 3 bases, and 0 bases lay outside the gene matches. From germline, CDR1 is ENHRY and CDR2 SYGVKD. CDR3 DNA: TGTGCCATCAGTGAACTAGCGGGGGCCTACAATGAGCAGTTCTTC. It specifies CAISELAGAYNEQFF.

The chain employs TRBV21-1 and TRBJ1-6; TRBD1, the table's D call, was not compared with the DNA. TRBV21-1 is annotated as a pseudogene. CDR3 length equals 15 residues. CDR3 sequence reads: CASSKNPRGDSPLHF. DNA of the CDR3: TGTGCCAGCAGCAAAAACCCCAGGGGCGACTCACCCCTCCACTTT.

The gene calls are TRBV2 and TRBJ1-6, with D uncertain. This CDR3 is built from 13 residues. Trimming stripped 5 bases from V and 8 bases from J, with 10 bases between. Germline V lookup: CDR1 SNHLY, CDR2 FYNNEI. CDR3 coding DNA: TGTGCCAGCAGTTATGAAGAGTATTCACCCCTCCACTTT. It specifies CASSYEEYSPLHF.

J is TRBJ1-1 and V is TRBV6-1, with 7 bases aligning to TRBD1. The V gene's germline CDR1 is MNHNS and CDR2 SASEGT. The CDR3 is 15 amino acids. Losses at the gene ends were 7 bases for V and 5 bases for J; bases not matched to a gene: 13. CDR3 amino acids: CASISPGGGWTEAFF. CDR3 nucleotide sequence: TGTGCCAGCATCTCCCCAGGGGGTGGGTGGACTGAAGCTTTCTTT.

The V and J genes are TRBV2 and TRBJ2-7; TRBD2 aligns across 10 bases. The CDR3 is 14 residues long. Unmatched junction bases numbered 7, after V lost 5 bases and J lost 6 bases. CDR1 SNHLY and CDR2 FYNNEI come from the germline V gene. CDR3 sequence: CASSPPSGRSEQYF. The DNA of the CDR3 is TGTGCCAGCAGTCCTCCTAGCGGGAGAAGCGAGCAGTACTTC.

The J gene is TRBJ1-5, the V gene TRBV25-1; possible D gene TRBD1, 5 bases. Trimming left V 6 bases short and J 0 bases short, with 12 bases between. The germline V gene encodes CDR1 MGHDK and CDR2 SYGVNS. The CDR3 length is 15 residues. CDR3 region: CASSADSHSNQPQHF. The CDR3 DNA sequence: TGTGCCAGCAGCGCCGACAGCCATAGCAATCAGCCCCAGCATTTT. The variable domain in full, completed from reference TRBV25-1 and TRBJ1-5, reads EADIYQTPRYLVIGTGKKITLECSQTMGHDKMYWYQQDPGMELHLIHYSYGVNSTEKGDLSSESTVSRIRTEHFPLTLESARPSHTSQYLCASSADSHSNQPQHFGDGTRLSIL.

The genes are TRBV6-5 and TRBJ2-7; TRBD2 matches 11 bases. CDR3 length: 14 residues. The V and J ends lost 4 bases and 9 bases, in that order; junction bases with no gene match: 8. Per the germline V gene, CDR1 is MNHEY and CDR2 is SVGAGI. For the CDR3, the DNA is TGTGCCAGCAGTTTAGCGGGGGGGCCAGTGACGCAGTACTTC. This translates into CASSLAGGPVTQYF.

This sequence joins TRBV19 and TRBJ2-3, with D perhaps TRBD2 (6 bases). The CDR3 has 20 amino acids. Germline assignment: CDR1 LNHDA and CDR2 SQIVND (reference sequence). V was cut by 10 bases and J by 0 bases, with 32 bases left in between. CDR3 sequence: CATRGAGSPLQAVSTDTQYF. The CDR3 bases are TGTGCCACCCGGGGTGCGGGAAGCCCCCTCCAGGCTGTGAGCACAGATACGCAGTATTTT.

The chain combines TRBV30 with TRBJ2-3; TRBD1 aligns across 10 bases. CDR1 is GTSNPN, CDR2 SVGIG, per germline (reference sequence). The junction had 13 bases not matched to a gene; V was cut back by 5 bases and J by 2 bases. There are 17 residues in the CDR3. The CDR3 sequence is CAWGRGSGTGATDTQYF. The DNA for the CDR3 is TGTGCCTGGGGGAGGGGGTCCGGGACAGGGGCCACAGATACGCAGTATTTT.

The V call is TRBV4-2, the J call TRBJ2-6; 8 bases align to TRBD1. This CDR3 has 18 amino acids. After removal of 5 bases from V and 0 bases from J, the junction contained 9 bases not matched to a gene. The germline V gene has CDR1 LGHNA and CDR2 YNFKEQ. This CDR3 is CASSGSGTGLSGANVLTF. CDR3 DNA sequence: TGTGCCAGCAGCGGTTCCGGGACAGGCCTCTCTGGGGCCAACGTCCTGACTTTC.

This clone showed up just a few times. The rearrangement links TRBV27 to TRBJ1-4; perhaps TRBD1 as D (5 bases). Germline loops: CDR1 MNHEY, CDR2 SMNVEV (reference sequence). V dropped 7 bases and J dropped 7 bases, with 19 bases sitting between them. CDR3 length equals 15 residues. CDR3 residues: CASKPSRVVFEKLFF. CDR3 nucleotides: TGTGCCAGCAAACCCTCCAGGGTAGTCTTTGAAAAACTGTTTTTT.

DNA for the CDR3: TGTGCCAGCAGGCCCGGACAGGGGGCCAGGGAGACCCAGTACTTC. Amino acids: CASRPGQGARETQYF. The chain has TRBV6-5 and TRBJ2-5, with TRBD1 matching over 11 bases. CDR3 length: 15 residues. Germline assignment: CDR1 MNHEY and CDR2 SVGAGI. V gave up 6 bases and J gave up 5 bases; unmatched junction bases: 8.

This clone was counted only a few times. The genes are TRBV14 and TRBJ2-1, with D tentatively TRBD2 (5 bases). Trimming left V 1 base short and J 7 bases short, with 23 bases between. CDR3 size: 18 residues. The V gene's germline CDR1 is SGHDN and CDR2 FVKESK. The CDR3 bases are TGTGCCAGCAGCCAAGCGGCGGGTGGCTCAACAACCAAAAATGAGCAGTTCTTC. The encoded protein is CASSQAAGGSTTKNEQFF.

The chain joins TRBV29-1 to TRBJ2-5; no clear D gene. The CDR3 runs to 13 residues. The V gene lost 3 bases and the J gene lost 0 bases, with 8 bases spanning the gap. The germline gives CDR1 SQVTM, CDR2 ANQGSEA. CDR3: CSVEYWDQETQYF. In DNA form, the CDR3 reads TGCAGCGTTGAGTATTGGGACCAAGAGACCCAGTACTTC. Combining the CDR3 with reference TRBV29-1 and TRBJ2-5 gives the whole variable domain SAVISQKPSRDICQRGTSLTIQCQVDSQVTMMFWYRQQPGQSLTLIATANQGSEATYESGFVIDKFPISRPNLTFSTLTVSNMSPEDSSIYLCSVEYWDQETQYFGPGTRLLVL.

The chain couples TRBV5-4 to TRBJ2-2, with TRBD2 matching 7 bases. The CDR3 totals 14 residues. Germline CDR1 reads SGHNT; CDR2 reads YYREEE (reference sequence). The trim removed 0 bases at V and 7 bases at J, leaving 3 bases unmatched. CDR3 protein: CASSLGIAGGELFF. CDR3 DNA: TGTGCCAGCAGCTTGGGGATAGCGGGCGGGGAGCTGTTTTTT.

This chain joins TRBV6-5 and TRBJ2-5, with unresolved D. The V end lost 0 bases, the J end lost 1 base, and 6 bases lay between the germline ends. Germline V CDR1 and CDR2: MNHEY, SVGAGI. CDR3 size: 14 residues. The CDR3 region has the DNA TGTGCCAGCAGTTACTCGTTGGGCCAAGAGACCCAGTACTTC. This encodes CASSYSLGQETQYF.

This rearrangement joins TRBV19 to TRBJ1-1; D is possibly TRBD1 (5 bases). CDR3 length: 15 residues. Germline CDR1 reads LNHDA; CDR2 reads SQIVND (reference sequence). Trimming stripped 0 bases from V and 4 bases from J, with 12 bases between. The DNA for the CDR3 is TGTGCCAGTAGTATAGAAGGTGGGGCCGGCACTGAAGCTTTCTTT. Translation: CASSIEGGAGTEAFF.

This clone was detected only once. V and J are TRBV5-1 and TRBJ1-4, with TRBD1 identical over 7 bases. Germline trimming cut 0 bases from V and 7 bases from J; bases unmatched to any gene: 6. In germline, CDR1 is SGHRS, CDR2 YFSETQ. CDR3 length: 15 residues. The CDR3 spells CASSLGPGTAEKLFF. CDR3 in DNA: TGCGCCAGCAGCTTGGGGCCCGGGACAGCTGAAAAACTGTTTTTT. The full variable domain, with the rest looked up from reference TRBV5-1 and TRBJ1-4, is KAGVTQTPRYLIKTRGQQVTLSCSPISGHRSVSWYQQTPGQGLQFLFEYFSETQRNKGNFPGRFSGRQFSNSRSEMNVSTLELGDSALYLCASSLGPGTAEKLFFGSGTQLSVL.

The chain links TRBV6-6 to TRBJ1-1; TRBD1 aligns across 8 bases. Germline V gene data show CDR1 as MNHNY and CDR2 as SVGAGI (reference sequence). The CDR3 extends over 16 amino acids. The V segment lost 0 bases and the J segment 1 base; nucleotides outside the gene matches: 4. Here the CDR3 DNA reads TGTGCCAGCAGTTACTCCCCCGGACAGGGGAACACTGAAGCTTTCTTT. Translating it yields CASSYSPGQGNTEAFF.

The V and J genes are TRBV6-6 and TRBJ1-3; D might be TRBD1 (5 bases). Trimming took 6 bases from V and 3 from J, leaving 15 bases between them. CDR1 and CDR2 from the germline V gene are MNHNY and SVGAGI (reference sequence). The CDR3 covers 15 residues. CDR3 in DNA: TGTGCCAGCAGGAAAGGGGACCTTGGTGGAAACACCATATATTTT. It yields the protein CASRKGDLGGNTIYF.

By sample fraction, this clone is medium-sized (0.01 to 0.1%). This chain connects TRBV7-9 to TRBJ2-7; D is ambiguous. The CDR3 contains 13 residues. From germline, CDR1 is SEHNR and CDR2 FQNEAQ (reference sequence). V lost 4 bases and J 0 bases, leaving 7 bases between the germline ends. CDR3 nucleotide sequence: TGTGCCAGCAGCTATGTTAGCTCCTACGAGCAGTACTTC. It is translated as CASSYVSSYEQYF.

The chain combines TRBV5-1 with TRBJ2-7; 8 bases align to TRBD1. CDR1 is SGHRS, CDR2 YFSETQ, per germline. Losses at the gene ends were 5 bases for V and 2 bases for J; bases not matched to a gene: 15. The CDR3 has 17 amino acids. DNA for the CDR3: TGCGCCAGCAGTCATGGGACAGGTAAACCCGCTGCCTACGAGCAGTACTTC. It yields the protein CASSHGTGKPAAYEQYF.